The TCR beta chain described here comes from a study of CD4 T cells in relation to SARS-CoV-2 and coronaviruses. In the study overall: After roughly ten days of antigen culture, PBMC TCR beta CDR3s were sequenced.

The repertoire was sequenced with immunoSEQ multiplex PCR; TCRdb's copy has only in-frame clones and lacks some. Of around 23,000 clones listed, about 73% were seen once; the top ten hold around 19%. About this clone itself: Its antigen is not identified.

Overall study results and limits: No crossreactivity against non-spike viral proteins was tested here.

Germline CDR1 and CDR2: MNHEY and SMNVEV (reference sequence). The CDR3 spans 13 residues. V lost 2 bases and J 8 bases, leaving 12 bases between the germline ends. Unexposed donor CD4+ T cells date from about 2011-2018, before the COVID-19 pandemic. Isolation of CD4+ T cells took place after about eleven days in culture. Unexposed-donor CD4+ T cells were probed with SARS-CoV-2 S/N and four cold-coronavirus spikes, cells permitting. The rearrangement uses TRBV27 and TRBJ1-2; D is possibly TRBD1 (6 bases). Sequenced sample: CD4+ T cells from PBMCs, cultured in vitro. The TCR sequence derives from a human donor in good health. The CDR3 spells CASSLRGTLGYTF. The DNA of the CDR3 is TGTGCCAGCAGTTTAAGAGGGACACTCGGCTACACCTTC.